Following are 20 T cell receptor beta chains from one sample sequenced in a study of T cell repertoires in cytomegalovirus infection. TCRdb used MiXCR to reprocess the reads, holding one entry per CDR3 protein. The sample records about 920,000 distinct CDR3 sequences, 31% being singletons. The antigens of these receptors remain unknown. Sample: cultured CD8+ T cells from PBMCs, taken from culture after CMV antigen stimulation. Receptors originate from a human donor in good health (CMV status not recorded). Some clones in this sample may be carry-over from other donors' samples.

The chain combines TRBV2 with TRBJ1-1; TRBD1 matches 7 bases. Germline loops: CDR1 SNHLY, CDR2 FYNNEI. Trimming cost V 2 bases and J 11 bases; bases outside gene matches: 11. The CDR3 extends over 14 amino acids. CDR3 residues: CASSERVGGGGAFF. In nucleotides, the CDR3 is TGTGCCAGCAGTGAAAGGGTAGGGGGCGGGGGTGCTTTCTTT.

The V call is TRBV9, the J call TRBJ2-6; D is unresolved. Germline CDR1 is SGDLS and CDR2 is YYNGEE. The CDR3 is 14 residues long. V shed 3 bases and J shed 0 bases, with 4 bases lying between them. CDR3 DNA: TGTGCCAGCAGCGGGCACTCTGGGGCCAACGTCCTGACTTTC. This translates into CASSGHSGANVLTF.

The chain combines TRBV9 with TRBJ1-1, with D unclear. V gave up 0 bases and J gave up 2 bases, with 14 bases separating them. Germline CDR1 reads SGDLS; CDR2 reads YYNGEE. The CDR3 totals 16 residues. CDR3 coding DNA: TGTGCCAGCAGCGTAGTATTCCCTTCAGCTAACACTGAAGCTTTCTTT. This translates into CASSVVFPSANTEAFF.

A few counts support this clonotype. The genes are TRBV19 and TRBJ2-1; D unclear. This CDR3 contains 13 residues. The germline V gene has CDR1 LNHDA and CDR2 SQIVND (reference sequence). V dropped 11 bases and J dropped 2 bases, with 13 bases sitting between them. CDR3 DNA sequence: TGTGCCGTCGTGGGCGTGCCCTACAATGAGCAGTTCTTC. Translating gives CAVVGVPYNEQFF.

The chain recombines TRBV7-9 with TRBJ2-1, with TRBD2 identical over 13 bases. This CDR3 is 16 amino acids long. Trimming took 6 bases from V and 8 from J; bases not matched to a gene: 10. Germline assignment: CDR1 SEHNR and CDR2 FQNEAQ (reference sequence). CDR3 sequence: CASRAGTSGDGYEQFF. The CDR3, as DNA: TGTGCCAGCAGAGCCGGGACTAGCGGGGATGGCTATGAGCAGTTCTTC.

This clonotype was picked up a small number of times. V and J are TRBV10-3 and TRBJ1-2, with 7 positions matching TRBD1. V trimming: 8 bases; J trimming: 4 bases; junction bases outside the gene matches: 4. CDR1 is ENHRY and CDR2 is SYGVKD in the germline V gene. The CDR3 is made up of 12 amino acids. CDR3 sequence reads: CAISGQVYGYTF. The CDR3 DNA reads TGTGCCATCTCCGGACAGGTCTATGGCTACACCTTC.

V and J are TRBV2 and TRBJ2-1; D possibly corresponds to TRBD2 (7 bases). The germline V and J ends were trimmed by 4 bases and 4 bases, with 14 bases remaining between them. CDR1 SNHLY and CDR2 FYNNEI come from the germline V gene. The CDR3 is 15 residues long. The DNA for the CDR3 is TGTGCCAGCAGTGCGGGGGGCTCCCTGTACAATGAGCAGTTCTTC. Protein sequence: CASSAGGSLYNEQFF.

This clonotype was picked up a small number of times. This chain uses TRBV6-1 with TRBJ2-5; perhaps TRBD1 as D (5 bases). Between the trimmed V and J ends, which lost 9 bases and 1 base, there was a span of 9 bases. Germline V gene sequence: CDR1 MNHNS, CDR2 SASEGT. The CDR3 is made up of 12 amino acids. DNA for the CDR3: TGTGCCAGGCGACAGCTCCAAGAGACCCAGTACTTC. Translation gives CARRQLQETQYF.

A few counts support this clonotype. V is TRBV19 and J is TRBJ2-7; 8 bases match TRBD1. The CDR3 spans 15 residues. Germline assignment: CDR1 LNHDA and CDR2 SQIVND (reference sequence). V trimming: 3 bases; J trimming: 3 bases; junction bases outside the gene matches: 7. CDR3 DNA sequence: TGTGCCAGTAGTATGACCCTCGGACAGGGCTACGAGCAGTACGTC. This codes for CASSMTLGQGYEQYV.

The chain has TRBV5-6 and TRBJ2-5, with D uncertain. Germline V lookup: CDR1 SGHDT, CDR2 YYEEEE. V was clipped by 2 bases and J by 5 bases, with 10 bases between them. The CDR3 loop spans 13 amino acids. The CDR3 sequence is CASSFVISETQYF. CDR3 DNA: TGTGCCAGCAGCTTCGTAATTTCGGAGACCCAGTACTTC.

This clonotype has more than one count but fewer than ten. This sequence joins TRBV28 and TRBJ1-5; tentatively, D is TRBD1 (6 bases). Germline loops: CDR1 MDHEN, CDR2 SYDVKM. V lost 3 bases, J lost 5 bases, and 11 bases lay in between. This CDR3 region has 14 residues. The chain's CDR3 is CASSLDRLDQPQHF. In DNA form, the CDR3 reads TGTGCCAGCAGTTTGGACAGATTAGATCAGCCCCAGCATTTT.

This clonotype has a count of ten or more. The chain employs TRBV7-8 and TRBJ2-1; the match to TRBD2 covers 9 bases. From germline, CDR1 is SGHVS and CDR2 FQNEAQ. Trimming took 5 bases from V and 4 from J; bases not matched to a gene: 9. CDR3 size: 16 residues. CDR3 region: CASSLAGGRLYNEQFF. As DNA, the CDR3 is TGTGCCAGCAGCCTCGCGGGGGGGCGTTTGTACAATGAGCAGTTCTTC.

The table lists this clonotype with a few counts. One end of the junction does not line up with germline, which may come from a read error. The chain recombines TRBV12-3 or TRBV12-4 with TRBJ1-5; no definite D call. There are 12 residues in the CDR3. For the CDR3, the DNA is TGTGCCAGCAGCCGTAATGACGGACGAATCGCCTTT. The encoded protein is CASSRNDGRIAF.

This chain links TRBV19 with TRBJ1-5; D might be TRBD1 (6 bases). Trimming removed 7 bases at V and 7 bases at J, with 14 bases between. In germline, CDR1 is LNHDA, CDR2 SQIVND (reference sequence). This CDR3 region has 13 residues. DNA of the CDR3: TGTGCCAGTATCAATCCAGGGGAGCAGCCCCAGCATTTT. Its translation: CASINPGEQPQHF. Drawing the rest from reference TRBV19 and TRBJ1-5, the complete variable domain is DGGITQSPKYLFRKEGQNVTLSCEQNLNHDAMYWYRQDPGQGLRLIYYSQIVNDFQKGDIAEGYSVSREKKESFPLTVTSAQKNPTAFYLCASINPGEQPQHFGDGTRLSIL.

This clonotype was seen a handful of times. This chain joins TRBV27 and TRBJ1-4; D uncertain. CDR3 length: 13 residues. The germline gives CDR1 MNHEY, CDR2 SMNVEV (reference sequence). The germline V and J ends were trimmed by 4 bases and 5 bases, with 8 bases remaining between them. CDR3 coding DNA: TGTGCCAGCAGTTCGCGGTGGAATGAAAAACTGTTTTTT. Its protein is CASSSRWNEKLFF.

This clonotype was counted a few times. The chain has TRBV18 and TRBJ2-5; 10 bases match TRBD1. The germline V gene encodes CDR1 KGHSH and CDR2 LQKENI. The CDR3 is 15 amino acids. The J segment lost 5 bases and the V segment lost 6 bases, leaving 9 bases of the junction unmatched. The CDR3 here is CASSRLGQGDETQYF. The CDR3 bases are TGTGCCAGCTCTCGGCTAGGACAGGGGGATGAGACCCAGTACTTC.

V and J are TRBV6-6 and TRBJ2-2; 8 bases fit TRBD1. With V trimmed by 1 base and J by 4 bases, 2 bases remained unmatched. Germline CDR1 reads MNHNY; CDR2 reads SVGAGI (reference sequence). This CDR3 is 15 amino acids long. The CDR3 reads CASSYFGQGTGELFF. The CDR3 DNA is TGTGCCAGCAGTTACTTCGGACAGGGCACCGGGGAGCTGTTTTTT.

This clonotype was found a few times. The chain links TRBV7-9 to TRBJ1-1; no clear D gene. The CDR3 covers 14 residues. V shed 2 bases and J shed 4 bases, with 11 bases lying between them. Germline V gives CDR1 SEHNR, CDR2 FQNEAQ (reference sequence). The CDR3 DNA is TGTGCCAGCAGCTTAACCCTTTCTGGCACTGAAGCTTTCTTT. Translated: CASSLTLSGTEAFF.

This clonotype was detected ten times or more. V gene TRBV7-6 combines with J gene TRBJ2-5; unclear D gene. The CDR3 is 14 residues long. The germline gives CDR1 SGHVS, CDR2 FNYEAQ. The germline V and J ends were trimmed by 1 base and 1 base, with 7 bases remaining between them. This CDR3 is CASSLEAAQETQYF. CDR3 bases: TGTGCCAGCAGCTTAGAGGCAGCCCAAGAGACCCAGTACTTC.

This sequence joins TRBV28 and TRBJ2-7; no clear D gene. The germline gives CDR1 MDHEN, CDR2 SYDVKM. V shed 6 bases and J shed 6 bases, with 12 bases lying between them. The CDR3 covers 12 residues. The CDR3: CASSSVASEQYV. CDR3 in DNA: TGTGCCAGCAGCTCGGTCGCCAGCGAGCAGTACGTC.